The 30 T cell receptor beta chains reported below all come from one sample, sequenced in a study of identical twins. Via MiXCR, TCRdb re-called the 5' RACE reads, giving one row per CDR3 protein. The data hold around 1.7 million distinct CDR3 sequences, with about 31% observed a single time. The sample taken for sequencing was cord blood. The receptor source for this set is a newborn girl in good health.

A single count supports this clonotype. This chain connects TRBV15 to TRBJ2-3, with a possible D match to TRBD1 (7 bases). Germline CDR1 LNHNV, CDR2 YYDKDF (reference sequence). V lost 5 bases and J lost 6, with 15 bases in between. This CDR3 is built from 14 residues. DNA of the CDR3: TGTGCCACCAGCGGCGACAGGGAGGTGGATACGCAGTATTTT. As protein: CATSGDREVDTQYF.

The chain recombines TRBV20-1 with TRBJ2-3, with 13 nucleotides matching TRBD2. This CDR3 is 17 amino acids long. The germline V gene encodes CDR1 DFQATT and CDR2 SNEGSKA (reference sequence). The V gene end was trimmed by 0 bases and the J gene end by 3 bases; junction bases not matched to a gene: 6. The CDR3, as DNA: TGCAGTGCTAGAGATCTAGGACTAGCGGGAGCAACAGATACGCAGTATTTT. This translates into CSARDLGLAGATDTQYF.

This chain uses TRBV3-1 with TRBJ2-4; D may be TRBD1 (5 bases). The CDR3 has 20 residues. CDR1 and CDR2 from the germline V gene are LGHDT and YNNKEL (reference sequence). V shed 2 bases and J shed 0 bases, with 23 bases lying between them. For the CDR3, the DNA is TGTGCCAGCAGCCAATTTTTAAGGCTAGGGGCAGGCCGAGCCAAAAACATTCAGTACTTC. Encoded protein: CASSQFLRLGAGRAKNIQYF.

V gene TRBV11-2 combines with J gene TRBJ2-1, with 9 bases aligning to TRBD2. The CDR3 contains 16 residues. Trimming removed 1 base from V and 10 bases from J; junction bases left unmatched: 11. Per the germline V gene, CDR1 is SGHAT and CDR2 is FQNNGV. The CDR3 DNA sequence: TGTGCCAGCAGCTTAGTTACTAGCGGGCTCCCGGGGGAGCAGTTCTTC. Translation: CASSLVTSGLPGEQFF.

The CDR3 region is CASSLRDRDLLGNEKLFF. CDR3 nucleotides: TGTGCCAGCAGTTTACGGGACAGGGACCTGCTTGGTAATGAAAAACTGTTTTTT. This rearrangement joins TRBV28 to TRBJ1-4, with 9 bases that match TRBD1. The CDR3 is 18 amino acids. The J segment lost 4 bases and the V segment lost 2 bases, leaving 11 bases of the junction unmatched. Germline CDR1 is MDHEN and CDR2 is SYDVKM.

This clonotype was counted a few times. CDR3 DNA sequence: TGTGCCAGCAGCCCCAGGGAGGGGAATGAAAAACTGTTTTTT. Translating it yields CASSPREGNEKLFF. J is TRBJ1-4 and V is TRBV4-2; tentatively, D is TRBD1 (5 bases). The germline CDR1 and CDR2 sequences are LGHNA and YNFKEQ. The CDR3 length is 14 residues. Trimming removed 4 bases at V and 5 bases at J, with 11 bases between.

The J gene is TRBJ1-6, the V gene TRBV7-9, with D tentatively TRBD1 (6 bases). The V end was cut by 1 base, the J end by 9 bases, with 19 bases between. The CDR3 extends over 17 amino acids. The V gene's germline CDR1 is SEHNR and CDR2 FQNEAQ (reference sequence). The CDR3 region has the DNA TGTGCCAGCAGCTTAGGATCAGGGGTTCAGGGACGTTCACCCCTCCACTTT. Residues: CASSLGSGVQGRSPLHF.

The chain carries TRBV12-3 or TRBV12-4 and TRBJ2-5; 7 bases match TRBD2. V was clipped by 1 base and J by 2 bases; unmatched bases: 10. There are 17 residues in the CDR3. CDR3 sequence: CASSLGVLADIQETQYF. CDR3 sequence (DNA): TGTGCCAGCAGTTTAGGGGTGCTAGCGGACATACAAGAGACCCAGTACTTC.

This clonotype was seen a few times. This sequence joins TRBV10-3 and TRBJ2-3; 11 positions match TRBD2. This CDR3 has 14 residues. Germline V CDR1 and CDR2: ENHRY, SYGVKD. With 10 bases clipped from V and 4 bases from J, the junction kept 7 bases outside the gene matches. For the CDR3, the DNA is TGTGCCACCGCACTAGCGGGGGTCCCAGATACGCAGTATTTT. Its translation: CATALAGVPDTQYF.

Comment on this clonotype: The junction departs from the called germline gene at one end, perhaps through a read error. This chain uses TRBV7-7 with TRBJ2-5, with D hard to call. Germline V gene lookup returns CDR1 SSHAT and CDR2 FNYEAQ (reference sequence). This CDR3 has 14 residues. The CDR3 here is CASSSSGREETQYF. The DNA of the CDR3 is TGTGCTAGCAGCTCCTCAGGACGGGAAGAGACCCAGTACTTC.

The chain links TRBV7-9 to TRBJ2-2; 14 bases are shared with TRBD2. The V and J ends lost 5 bases and 3 bases, in that order; junction bases with no gene match: 11. Germline V gives CDR1 SEHNR, CDR2 FQNEAQ (reference sequence). This CDR3 is built from 19 residues. The CDR3 sequence: CASSRPTSGRALDTGELFF. The CDR3 nucleotides are TGTGCCAGCAGCCGACCGACTAGCGGGAGGGCCTTAGACACCGGGGAGCTGTTTTTT.

This clonotype was observed a few times. This rearrangement joins TRBV12-3 or TRBV12-4 to TRBJ1-2, with 8 bases matching TRBD1. The CDR3 has 15 amino acids. V shed 7 bases, J shed 3 bases, and the junction held 10 bases outside the gene matches. CDR3 loop: CASTTRAGGDYGYTF. In DNA, the CDR3 is TGTGCCAGCACCACTAGGGCAGGGGGCGACTATGGCTACACCTTC.

This clonotype was observed a handful of times. The chain carries TRBV19 and TRBJ2-7, with D unclear. Germline V lookup: CDR1 LNHDA, CDR2 SQIVND (reference sequence). V was clipped by 4 bases and J by 3 bases, with 7 bases between them. The CDR3 extends over 12 amino acids. CDR3 coding DNA: TGTGCCAGTAGTAAGGTCCACTACGAGCAGTACTTC. Amino acids: CASSKVHYEQYF.

The chain is built from TRBV7-9 and TRBJ2-1; 7 positions agree with TRBD1. The J call is uncertain, as TRBJ2-7 better fits the DNA end. CDR1 SEHNR and CDR2 FQNEAQ come from the germline V gene (reference sequence). The CDR3 extends over 17 amino acids. CDR3 in amino acids: CASSLLGGGQIYNEQYF. The CDR3 nucleotides are TGTGCCAGCAGCTTACTCGGTGGGGGACAGATCTACAATGAGCAGTACTTC.

The rearrangement links TRBV5-6 to TRBJ1-2; D gene uncertain. The germline gives CDR1 SGHDT, CDR2 YYEEEE. Trimming took 1 base from V and 6 from J, leaving 13 bases between them. There are 14 residues in the CDR3. CDR3 DNA: TGTGCCAGCAGCTTGTACGGGGAGGTGCATGGCTACACCTTC. Translation: CASSLYGEVHGYTF.

The chain has TRBV19 and TRBJ2-1, with D hard to call. This CDR3 comprises 14 residues. Per germline, CDR1 LNHDA and CDR2 SQIVND (reference sequence). The V end was cut by 1 base, the J end by 2 bases, with 6 bases between. This CDR3 reads CASSIGTAYNEQFF. The CDR3 coding sequence is TGTGCCAGTAGTATAGGTACGGCCTACAATGAGCAGTTCTTC. Supplemented by reference TRBV19 and TRBJ2-1, the full variable domain reads DGGITQSPKYLFRKEGQNVTLSCEQNLNHDAMYWYRQDPGQGLRLIYYSQIVNDFQKGDIAEGYSVSREKKESFPLTVTSAQKNPTAFYLCASSIGTAYNEQFFGPGTRLTVL.

This clonotype was seen more than once but under ten times. The V call is TRBV7-2, the J call TRBJ1-1; D gene unclear. The germline CDR1 and CDR2 sequences are SGHTA and FQGNSA. V shed 3 bases and J shed 3 bases, with 8 bases lying between them. The CDR3 has 13 residues. CDR3 in amino acids: CASSFTEYTEAFF. In nucleotides, the CDR3 is TGTGCCAGCAGCTTTACGGAATACACTGAAGCTTTCTTT.

This clonotype was observed once. The J gene is TRBJ2-5, the V gene TRBV28; TRBD2 might be the D (5 bases). Trimming cost V 8 bases and J 13 bases, with 20 bases left between them. Germline V gene data show CDR1 as MDHEN and CDR2 as SYDVKM. The CDR3 is 12 residues long. The CDR3 reads CASSLRVRERYF. CDR3 coding DNA: TGTGCCAGCTCCCTCAGAGTGAGGGAGCGGTACTTC.

V usage is TRBV5-1 and J usage is TRBJ1-5, with 8 bases aligning to TRBD1. The J segment lost 5 bases and the V segment lost 0 bases, leaving 4 bases of the junction unmatched. From germline, CDR1 is SGHRS and CDR2 YFSETQ. CDR3 size: 15 residues. The CDR3, as DNA: TGCGCCAGCAGCTTGGCAGCAGGGGGCGATCAGCCCCAGCATTTT. Its protein is CASSLAAGGDQPQHF.

The gene calls are TRBV4-2 and TRBJ1-4; 7 bases fit TRBD1. After removal of 3 bases from V and 3 bases from J, the junction contained 4 bases not matched to a gene. Germline CDR1 reads LGHNA; CDR2 reads YNFKEQ. There are 15 residues in the CDR3. In nucleotides, the CDR3 is TGTGCCAGCAGCCAGACAGGGCCTCCTAATGAAAAACTGTTTTTT. It is translated as CASSQTGPPNEKLFF.

The J gene is TRBJ2-3, the V gene TRBV2; D is possibly TRBD2 (7 bases). V lost 4 bases, J lost 1 base, and 15 bases lay in between. The CDR3 is made up of 16 amino acids. The V gene's germline CDR1 is SNHLY and CDR2 FYNNEI. The CDR3 DNA reads TGTGCCAGCAGTGGAGGAGGGGGGGGGCGCACAGATACGCAGTATTTT. It is translated as CASSGGGGGRTDTQYF.

This clonotype showed up just a few times. CDR3 loop: CASSRGQGPIYYEQYF. The CDR3 coding sequence is TGTGCCAGCAGCCGCGGACAGGGACCGATCTACTACGAGCAGTACTTC. The chain joins TRBV6-5 to TRBJ2-5; 8 nucleotides align to TRBD1. TRBJ2-7 explains the end of the DNA better; the J call may be wrong. CDR3 length: 16 residues. Germline CDR1 is MNHEY and CDR2 is SVGAGI.

V is TRBV12-5 and J is TRBJ2-1, with 10 bases identical to TRBD2. There are 16 residues in the CDR3. V dropped 0 bases and J dropped 7; count of bases not matched to a gene: 6. CDR1 LGHNT and CDR2 FRNRAP come from the germline V gene. CDR3 DNA sequence: TGTGCTAGTGGTTTGGTACGAGCGGGAGGGGGGAATGAGCAGTTCTTC. Its protein is CASGLVRAGGGNEQFF.

This clonotype was seen once. This may stem from a read error, because a much larger clone lies one nucleotide away. This chain joins TRBV28 and TRBJ2-5; D might be TRBD1 (5 bases). V dropped 5 bases and J dropped 11 bases, with 24 bases sitting between them. CDR1 and CDR2 from the germline V gene are MDHEN and SYDVKM. This CDR3 spans 15 amino acids. CDR3 residues: CASSPRGDFYNEQYF. CDR3 sequence (DNA): TGTGCCAGCAGTCCTAGGGGCGACTTCTACAATGAGCAGTACTTC.

V gene TRBV5-1 combines with J gene TRBJ2-3; 8 nucleotides match TRBD2. With 4 bases clipped from V and 4 bases from J, the junction kept 11 bases outside the gene matches. Germline CDR1 and CDR2: SGHRS and YFSETQ. The CDR3 extends over 16 amino acids. CDR3 bases: TGCGCCAGCAGCCCGGCCGCGGGGGGCAGGGCAGATACGCAGTATTTT. Translation: CASSPAAGGRADTQYF.

Points on this clonotype: A much larger clone lies a single base off, so this may be a read error. The chain uses TRBV4-1 and TRBJ2-4; 8 bases align to TRBD2. The CDR3 is 16 residues long. With V trimmed by 4 bases and J by 13 bases, 18 bases remained unmatched. CDR1 MGHRA and CDR2 YSYEKL come from the germline V gene. CDR3 region: CASSPLAGTSYNEQYF. CDR3 coding DNA: TGCGCCAGCAGCCCCTTAGCGGGGACCTCCTACAATGAGCAGTACTTC.

The chain couples TRBV27 to TRBJ2-3; 7 bases are a match to TRBD2. Germline V gene data show CDR1 as MNHEY and CDR2 as SMNVEV (reference sequence). This CDR3 comprises 13 residues. The ends lost 8 bases at V and 6 bases at J; junction bases unmatched: 8. CDR3 region: CASWGGSTDTQYF. The CDR3 DNA sequence: TGTGCCAGCTGGGGGGGGAGTACGGATACGCAGTATTTT.

The chain joins TRBV10-3 to TRBJ2-6; 7 bases are a match to TRBD1. The CDR3 is 20 residues long. Losses at the gene ends were 6 bases for V and 0 bases for J; bases not matched to a gene: 17. Germline V gene lookup returns CDR1 ENHRY and CDR2 SYGVKD. CDR3 bases: TGTGCCATCAGCGAAGACCTTGACAGGGTCTTTTTCTCTGGGGCCAACGTCCTGACTTTC. Protein product: CAISEDLDRVFFSGANVLTF.

This sequence joins TRBV10-3 and TRBJ1-2; 7 positions match TRBD1. J lost 5 bases, V lost 5 bases, and 5 bases had no gene match. This CDR3 is built from 13 residues. CDR1 is ENHRY, CDR2 SYGVKD, per germline. CDR3 protein: CAISPDRDYGYTF. The CDR3, as DNA: TGTGCCATCAGTCCAGACAGGGATTATGGCTACACCTTC.

The chain recombines TRBV6-2 or TRBV6-3 with TRBJ1-2; 9 nucleotides agree with TRBD1. CDR3 length: 16 residues. The J segment lost 1 base and the V segment lost 2 bases, leaving 5 bases of the junction unmatched. Germline V gene lookup returns CDR1 MNHEY and CDR2 SVGEGT. The CDR3 sequence: CASSYPPGQGNYGYTF. CDR3 coding DNA: TGTGCCAGCAGTTACCCTCCGGGACAGGGTAACTATGGCTACACCTTC.